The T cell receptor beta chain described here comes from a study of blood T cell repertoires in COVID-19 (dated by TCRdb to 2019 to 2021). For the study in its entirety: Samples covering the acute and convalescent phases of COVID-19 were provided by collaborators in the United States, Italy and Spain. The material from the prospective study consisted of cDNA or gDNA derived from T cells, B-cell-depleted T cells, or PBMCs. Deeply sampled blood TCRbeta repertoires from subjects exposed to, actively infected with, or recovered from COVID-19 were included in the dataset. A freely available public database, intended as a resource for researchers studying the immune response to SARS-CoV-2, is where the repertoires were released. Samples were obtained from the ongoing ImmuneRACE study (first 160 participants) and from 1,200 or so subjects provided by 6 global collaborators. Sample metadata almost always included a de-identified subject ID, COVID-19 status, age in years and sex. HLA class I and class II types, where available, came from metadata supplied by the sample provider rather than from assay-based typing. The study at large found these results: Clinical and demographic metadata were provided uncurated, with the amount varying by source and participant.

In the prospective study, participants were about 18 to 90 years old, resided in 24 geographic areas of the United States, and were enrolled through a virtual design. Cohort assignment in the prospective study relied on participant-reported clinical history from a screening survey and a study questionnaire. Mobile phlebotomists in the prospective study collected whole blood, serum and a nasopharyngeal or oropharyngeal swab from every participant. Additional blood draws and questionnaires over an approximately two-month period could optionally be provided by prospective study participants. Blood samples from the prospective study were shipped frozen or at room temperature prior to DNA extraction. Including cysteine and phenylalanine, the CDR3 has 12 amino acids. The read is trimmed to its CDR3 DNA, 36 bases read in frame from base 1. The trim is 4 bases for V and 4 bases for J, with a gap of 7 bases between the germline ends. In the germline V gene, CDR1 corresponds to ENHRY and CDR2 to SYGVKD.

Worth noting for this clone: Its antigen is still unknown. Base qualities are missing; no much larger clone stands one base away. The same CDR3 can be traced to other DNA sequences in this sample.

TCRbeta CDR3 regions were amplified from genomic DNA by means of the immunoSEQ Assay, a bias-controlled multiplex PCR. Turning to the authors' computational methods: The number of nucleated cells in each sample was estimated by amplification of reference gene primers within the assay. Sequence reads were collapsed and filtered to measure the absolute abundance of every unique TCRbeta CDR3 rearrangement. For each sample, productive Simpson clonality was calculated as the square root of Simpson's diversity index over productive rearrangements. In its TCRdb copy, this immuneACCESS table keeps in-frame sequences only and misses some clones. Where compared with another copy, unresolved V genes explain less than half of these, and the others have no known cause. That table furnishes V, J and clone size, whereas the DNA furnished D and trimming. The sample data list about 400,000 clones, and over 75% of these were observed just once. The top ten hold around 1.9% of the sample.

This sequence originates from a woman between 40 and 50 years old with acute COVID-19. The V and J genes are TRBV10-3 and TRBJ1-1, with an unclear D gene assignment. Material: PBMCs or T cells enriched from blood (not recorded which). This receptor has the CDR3 CAISAAGTEAFF. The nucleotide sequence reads TGTGCCATCAGTGCGGCGGGCACTGAAGCTTTCTTT.